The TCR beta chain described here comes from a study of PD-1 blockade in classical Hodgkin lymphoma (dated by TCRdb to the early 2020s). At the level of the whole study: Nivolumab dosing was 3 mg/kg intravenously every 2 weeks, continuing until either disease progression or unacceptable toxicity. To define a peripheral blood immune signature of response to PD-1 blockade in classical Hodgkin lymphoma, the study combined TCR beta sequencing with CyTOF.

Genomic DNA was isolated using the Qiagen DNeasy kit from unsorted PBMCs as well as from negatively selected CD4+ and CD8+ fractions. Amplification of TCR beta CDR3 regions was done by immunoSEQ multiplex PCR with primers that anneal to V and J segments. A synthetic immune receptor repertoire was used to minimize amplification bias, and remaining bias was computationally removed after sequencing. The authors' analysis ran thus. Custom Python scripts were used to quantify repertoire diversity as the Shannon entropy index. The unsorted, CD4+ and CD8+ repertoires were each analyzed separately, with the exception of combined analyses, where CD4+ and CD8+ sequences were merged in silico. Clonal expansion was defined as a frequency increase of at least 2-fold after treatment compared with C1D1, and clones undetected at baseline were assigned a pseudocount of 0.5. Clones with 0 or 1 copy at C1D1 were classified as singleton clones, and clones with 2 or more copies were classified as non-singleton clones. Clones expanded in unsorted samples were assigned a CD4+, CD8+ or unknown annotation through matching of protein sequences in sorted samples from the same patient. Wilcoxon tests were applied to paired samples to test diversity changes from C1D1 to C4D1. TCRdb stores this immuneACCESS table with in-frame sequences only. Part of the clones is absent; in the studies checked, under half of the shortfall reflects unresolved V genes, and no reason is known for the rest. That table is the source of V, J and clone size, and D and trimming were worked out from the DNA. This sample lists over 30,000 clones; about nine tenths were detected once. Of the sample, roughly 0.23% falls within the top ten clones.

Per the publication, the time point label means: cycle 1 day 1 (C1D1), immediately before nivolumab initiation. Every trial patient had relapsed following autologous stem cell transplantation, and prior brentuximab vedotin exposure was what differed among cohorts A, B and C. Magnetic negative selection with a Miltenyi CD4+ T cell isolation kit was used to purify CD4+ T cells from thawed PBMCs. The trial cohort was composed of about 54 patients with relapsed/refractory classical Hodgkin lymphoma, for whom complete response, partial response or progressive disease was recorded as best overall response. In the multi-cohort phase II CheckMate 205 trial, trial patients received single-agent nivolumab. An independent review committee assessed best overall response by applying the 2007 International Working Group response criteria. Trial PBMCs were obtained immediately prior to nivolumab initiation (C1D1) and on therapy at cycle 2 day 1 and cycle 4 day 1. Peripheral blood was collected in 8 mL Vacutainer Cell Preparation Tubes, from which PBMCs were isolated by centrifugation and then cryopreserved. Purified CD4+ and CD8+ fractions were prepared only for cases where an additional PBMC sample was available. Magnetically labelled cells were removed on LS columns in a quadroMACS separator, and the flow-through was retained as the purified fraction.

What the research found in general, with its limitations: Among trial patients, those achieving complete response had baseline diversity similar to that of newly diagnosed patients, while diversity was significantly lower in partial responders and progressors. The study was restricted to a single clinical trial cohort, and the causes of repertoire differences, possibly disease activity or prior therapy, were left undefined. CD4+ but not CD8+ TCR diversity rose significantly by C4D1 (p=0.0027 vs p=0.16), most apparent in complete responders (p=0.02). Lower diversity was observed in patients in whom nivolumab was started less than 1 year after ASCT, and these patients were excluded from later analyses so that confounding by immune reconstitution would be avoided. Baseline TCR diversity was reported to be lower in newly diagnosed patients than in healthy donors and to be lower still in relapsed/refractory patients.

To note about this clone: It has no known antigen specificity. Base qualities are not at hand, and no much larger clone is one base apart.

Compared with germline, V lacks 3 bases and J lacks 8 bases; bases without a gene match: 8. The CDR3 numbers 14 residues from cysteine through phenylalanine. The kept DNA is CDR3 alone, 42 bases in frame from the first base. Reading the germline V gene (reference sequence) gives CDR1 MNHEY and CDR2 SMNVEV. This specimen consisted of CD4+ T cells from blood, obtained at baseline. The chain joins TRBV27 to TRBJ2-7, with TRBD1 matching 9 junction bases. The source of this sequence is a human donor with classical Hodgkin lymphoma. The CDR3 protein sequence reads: CASSFRDRVGQQYF. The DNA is TGTGCCAGCAGTTTCCGGGACAGGGTAGGCCAGCAGTACTTC.